This TCR beta chain is from a study of cytomegalovirus exposure and HLA in healthy donors. Study-level points and caveats: The authors confirmed in vitro that a few CMV-associated chains were specific for CMV antigens. Many donors carried some public TCRs, although rarity characterized most TCR sequences. According to the study, around 180 TCR beta chains were cytomegalovirus-associated.

V dropped 4 bases and J dropped 8 bases, with 17 bases sitting between them. The CDR3 contains 14 residues. CDR1 and CDR2 from the germline V gene are ENHRY and SYGVKD. On this clone itself: The antigen remains undetermined.

Data came from immunoSEQ multiplex PCR; TCRdb stores just in-frame clones and leaves some out. This sample has 60,000 to 65,000 clones, with 85% to 95% found just once. The origin of this receptor is a woman between 18 and 30 years old in good health and CMV-seropositive. The chain employs TRBV10-3 and TRBJ1-2, with TRBD1 as a possible D gene (6 bases). Sequencing was performed on PBMCs. The CDR3 DNA follows: TGTGCCATCAGTGGGTCTCAGGGGTCGGCGGGCTACACCTTC. Translating gives CAISGSQGSAGYTF.